The clone carrying this T cell receptor (beta chain) was seen only a few times. Its antigen is unknown. The data belong to a study of human T cells and chemical hapten exposure. Study-level information: Per-sample TCR yield variation was attributed mainly to small pooled library volume differences. Study-wide results and limits: With DPC sensitization, TCRs exceeding 1 in 1000 frequency showed no change.

Trimming stripped 6 bases from V and 2 bases from J, with 14 bases between. The CDR3 loop spans 15 amino acids. Germline CDR1 is MNHEY and CDR2 is SVGEGT. Individual cDNA molecules received unique molecular identifiers in the library. Per the authors' pipeline: From approximately 25,000 to 650,000 TCRs were found per sample, with a median of approximately 96,000. One entry per CDR3 protein, called by TCRdb with MiXCR from the 5' RACE reads. TCRdb, rather than the study authors, made the V and J calls. This table has around 100,000 distinct CDR3 sequences, approximately 20% appearing once. Unfractionated whole blood served as the source for total RNA extraction.

This chain joins TRBV6-2 or TRBV6-3 and TRBJ2-1; D possibly corresponds to TRBD2 (6 bases). The sequence came from a human donor in good health. Here the CDR3 reads CASSQAGGAYNEQFF. CDR3 nucleotides: TGTGCCAGCAGCCAAGCGGGCGGGGCCTACAATGAGCAGTTCTTC.